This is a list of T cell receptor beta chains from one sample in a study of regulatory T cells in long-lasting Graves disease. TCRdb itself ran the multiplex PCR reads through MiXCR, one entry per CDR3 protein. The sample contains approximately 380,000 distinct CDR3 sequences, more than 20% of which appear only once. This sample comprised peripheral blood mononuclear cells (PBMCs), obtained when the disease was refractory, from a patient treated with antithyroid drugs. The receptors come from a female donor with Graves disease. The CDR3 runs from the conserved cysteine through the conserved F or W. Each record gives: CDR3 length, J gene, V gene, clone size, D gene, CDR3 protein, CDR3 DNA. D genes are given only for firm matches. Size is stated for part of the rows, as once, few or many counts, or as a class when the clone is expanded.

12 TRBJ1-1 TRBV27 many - CASYGGLGEAFF TGTGCCAGCTACGGGGGGTTGGGTGAAGCTTTCTTT
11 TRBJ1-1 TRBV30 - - CAQGRTNVAFF TGTGCCCAGGGACGGACGAACGTCGCTTTCTTT
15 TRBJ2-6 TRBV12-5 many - CASASSGSGANVLTF TGTGCTAGTGCAAGTAGTGGCTCTGGGGCCAACGTCCTGACTTTC
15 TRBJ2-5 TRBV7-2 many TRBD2 CASSPRDYSQETQYF TGTGCCAGCAGCCCACGGGACTATTCTCAAGAGACCCAGTACTTC
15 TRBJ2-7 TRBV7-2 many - CASSVGLISSYEQYF TGTGCCAGCAGCGTCGGACTCATCAGCTCCTACGAGCAGTACTTC
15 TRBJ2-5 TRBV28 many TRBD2 CASRGGAGGQETQYF TGTGCCAGCAGGGGGGGAGCGGGAGGGCAAGAGACCCAGTACTTC
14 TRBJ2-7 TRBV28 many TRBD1 CASSGGQGAHEQYF TGTGCCAGCAGTGGTGGACAGGGGGCTCACGAGCAGTACTTC
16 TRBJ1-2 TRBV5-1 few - CASSLVGEKNNYGYTF TGCGCCAGCAGCTTGGTTGGCGAGAAGAATAACTATGGCTACACCTTC
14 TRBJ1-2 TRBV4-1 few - CASSQQQGGYGYTF TGCGCCAGCAGCCAACAGCAGGGTGGATATGGCTACACCTTC
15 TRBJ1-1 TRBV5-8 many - CASSPPRQSNTEAFF TGTGCCAGCAGCCCCCCGAGGCAGAGCAACACTGAAGCTTTCTTT
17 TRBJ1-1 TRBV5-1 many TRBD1 CASSNMGLGTGPTEAFF TGCGCCAGCAGCAACATGGGCCTCGGGACAGGGCCAACTGAAGCTTTCTTT
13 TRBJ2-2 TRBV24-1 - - CATRTGVSGELFF TGTGCCACCAGAACAGGAGTATCAGGGGAGCTGTTTTTT
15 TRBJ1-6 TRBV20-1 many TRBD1 CSAKDRVSYNSPLHF TGCAGTGCAAAGGACAGGGTCTCCTATAATTCACCCCTCCACTTT
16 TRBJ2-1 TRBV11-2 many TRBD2 CASSLAIAGERNEQFF TGTGCCAGCAGCTTAGCTATAGCGGGAGAGCGGAATGAGCAGTTCTTC
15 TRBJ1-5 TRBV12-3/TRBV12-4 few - CASSSRMGGRQPQHF TGTGCCAGCAGTTCTAGGATGGGGGGCCGGCAGCCCCAGCATTTT
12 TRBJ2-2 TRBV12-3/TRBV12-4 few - CASSFDSGELFF TGTGCCAGCAGTTTTGATAGCGGGGAGCTGTTTTTT
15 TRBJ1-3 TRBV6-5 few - CASSYSPGSGNTIYF TGTGCCAGCAGTTACTCGCCTGGCTCTGGAAACACCATATATTTT
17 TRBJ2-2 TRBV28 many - CASSLPTGQPNTGELFF TGTGCCAGCAGTTTGCCGACGGGACAACCGAACACCGGGGAGCTGTTTTTT
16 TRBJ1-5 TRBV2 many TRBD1 CASRAPGGQGNQPQHF TGTGCCAGCAGGGCGCCTGGAGGACAGGGCAATCAGCCCCAGCATTTT
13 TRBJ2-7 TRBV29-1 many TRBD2 CSVRLAGGYEQYF TGCAGCGTTCGACTAGCGGGAGGTTATGAGCAGTACTTC
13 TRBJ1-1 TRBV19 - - CASRGYSNTEAFF TGTGCCAGTAGGGGGTACTCGAACACTGAAGCTTTCTTT
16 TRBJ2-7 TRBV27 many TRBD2 CASSPYSGRAPHEQYF TGTGCCAGCAGTCCATATAGCGGGAGGGCCCCCCACGAGCAGTACTTC
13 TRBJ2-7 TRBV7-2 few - CASSFQGTDEQYF TGTGCCAGCAGCTTCCAGGGAACCGACGAGCAGTACTTC
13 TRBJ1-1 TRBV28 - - CASTPGVNTEAFF TGTGCCAGCACCCCGGGGGTGAACACTGAAGCTTTCTTT
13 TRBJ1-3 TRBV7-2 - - CASSLAYGNTIYF TGTGCCAGCAGCTTAGCGTACGGAAACACCATATATTTT
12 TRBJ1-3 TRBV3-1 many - CASSPSGNTIYF TGTGCCAGCAGCCCCTCTGGAAACACCATATATTTT
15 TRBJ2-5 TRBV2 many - CASSGLGGFQETQYF TGTGCCAGCAGTGGGCTGGGGGGCTTTCAAGAGACCCAGTACTTC
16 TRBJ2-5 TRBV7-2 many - CASSLAWGPYQETQYF TGTGCCAGCAGCTTGGCTTGGGGACCATACCAAGAGACCCAGTACTTC
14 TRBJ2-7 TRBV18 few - CASSPPSSSYEQYF TGTGCCAGCTCACCACCCAGTTCCTCCTACGAGCAGTACTTC
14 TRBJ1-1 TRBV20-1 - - CSARSGGRDTEAFF TGCAGTGCTAGATCTGGGGGAAGGGACACTGAAGCTTTCTTT
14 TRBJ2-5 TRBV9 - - CASSPHEGRETQYF TGTGCCAGCAGCCCCCACGAGGGAAGAGAGACCCAGTACTTC
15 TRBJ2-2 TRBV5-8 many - CASSSWSANTGELFF TGTGCCAGCAGCTCGTGGTCGGCGAACACCGGGGAGCTGTTTTTT
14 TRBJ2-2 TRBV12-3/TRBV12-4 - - CAIITGQYTGELFF TGTGCTATCATCACTGGGCAGTACACCGGGGAGCTGTTTTTT
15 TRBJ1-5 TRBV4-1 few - CASSLEQVSYQPQHF TGCGCCAGCAGCCTCGAACAGGTTTCCTATCAGCCCCAGCATTTT
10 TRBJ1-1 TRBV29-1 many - CSGQGAEAFF TGCAGCGGTCAGGGCGCTGAAGCTTTCTTT
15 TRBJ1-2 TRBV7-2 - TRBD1 CASSKNTGTGKGYTF TGTGCCAGCAGCAAGAACACCGGGACAGGGAAAGGCTACACCTTC
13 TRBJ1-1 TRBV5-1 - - CASSLSIYTEAFF TGTGCCAGCAGCTTGTCAATTTACACTGAAGCTTTCTTT
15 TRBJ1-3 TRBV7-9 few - CASSLALALGNTIYF TGTGCCAGCAGCTTAGCGTTGGCCCTCGGAAACACCATATATTTT
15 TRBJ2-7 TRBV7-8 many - CASSLGEGGVYEQYF TGTGCCAGCAGCTTAGGGGAAGGGGGAGTCTACGAGCAGTACTTC
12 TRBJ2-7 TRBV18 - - CARPKGRREQYF TGTGCCAGACCTAAGGGGCGGCGCGAGCAGTACTTC
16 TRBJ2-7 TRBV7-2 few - CASSPFGGSTHYEQYF TGTGCCAGCAGCCCGTTTGGTGGGAGTACCCACTACGAGCAGTACTTC
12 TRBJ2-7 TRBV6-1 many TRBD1 CASSGTGREQYF TGTGCCAGCAGTGGGACAGGGCGTGAGCAGTACTTC
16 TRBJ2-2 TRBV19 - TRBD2 CASSMTAGAITGELFF TGTGCCAGTAGTATGACGGCGGGAGCAATCACCGGGGAGCTGTTTTTT
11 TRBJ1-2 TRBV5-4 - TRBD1 CASSDRDGYTF TGTGCCAGTTCGGACAGGGACGGCTACACCTTC
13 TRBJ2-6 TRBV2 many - CANGLPGANVLTF TGTGCCAACGGGCTGCCTGGGGCCAACGTCCTGACTTTC
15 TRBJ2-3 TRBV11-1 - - CASSSHQGDEDTQYF TGTGCCAGCAGCTCACACCAGGGAGACGAAGATACGCAGTATTTT
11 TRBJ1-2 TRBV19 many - CASSQGGGYTF TGTGCCAGTAGTCAAGGCGGGGGCTACACCTTC
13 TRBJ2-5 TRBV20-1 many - CSASVGGQETQYF TGCAGTGCTAGCGTCGGGGGCCAAGAGACCCAGTACTTC
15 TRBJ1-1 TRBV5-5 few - CASSFEPTPSTEAFF TGTGCCAGCAGCTTTGAACCTACTCCGAGCACTGAAGCTTTCTTT
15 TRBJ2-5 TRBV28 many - CASSLGQGGGETQYF TGTGCCAGCAGTTTAGGGCAGGGGGGGGGAGAGACCCAGTACTTC
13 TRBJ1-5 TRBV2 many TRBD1 CASSDYRTGIQHF TGTGCCAGCAGTGACTACAGGACAGGAATCCAGCATTTT
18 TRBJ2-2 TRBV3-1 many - CASSQENSERIGTGELFF TGTGCCAGCAGCCAAGAGAATAGCGAGAGGATCGGCACCGGGGAGCTGTTTTTT
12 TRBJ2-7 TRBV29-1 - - CSVRVGAYEQYF TGCAGCGTTAGGGTGGGAGCCTACGAGCAGTACTTC
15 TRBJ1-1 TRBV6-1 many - CASSEAGISYTEAFF TGTGCCAGCAGTGAAGCTGGGATAAGCTACACTGAAGCTTTCTTT
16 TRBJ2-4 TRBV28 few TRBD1 CASSWIQTGGRNIQYF TGTGCCAGCAGTTGGATTCAGACAGGGGGCAGGAACATTCAGTACTTC